Given below is one T cell receptor beta chain in context. This entry comes from a study of chemoradiotherapy in HPV16-positive cancers. Study at large: Candidate HPV-specific T-cell clones and common TCR motifs came from functional assays in a couple of HPV16-positive patients.

The CDR3 loop spans 14 amino acids. V dropped 3 bases and J dropped 2 bases, with 10 bases sitting between them. Germline V gene sequence: CDR1 SGHTA, CDR2 FQGNSA. TCRdb's table, derived via immunoSEQ multiplex PCR, lists solely in-frame clones and lacks some. Among more than 4,000 clones, around 90% were seen once, and the ten largest hold approximately 3.1%. The starting material was tumor tissue, obtained from a patient who underwent chemoradiotherapy. This TCR came from a human donor with HPV-associated anogenital cancer. This chain uses TRBV7-2 with TRBJ1-2; no clear D gene. The CDR3 is CASSLDGLNYGYTF. As DNA, the CDR3 is TGTGCCAGCAGCTTGGACGGGTTGAACTATGGCTACACCTTC.